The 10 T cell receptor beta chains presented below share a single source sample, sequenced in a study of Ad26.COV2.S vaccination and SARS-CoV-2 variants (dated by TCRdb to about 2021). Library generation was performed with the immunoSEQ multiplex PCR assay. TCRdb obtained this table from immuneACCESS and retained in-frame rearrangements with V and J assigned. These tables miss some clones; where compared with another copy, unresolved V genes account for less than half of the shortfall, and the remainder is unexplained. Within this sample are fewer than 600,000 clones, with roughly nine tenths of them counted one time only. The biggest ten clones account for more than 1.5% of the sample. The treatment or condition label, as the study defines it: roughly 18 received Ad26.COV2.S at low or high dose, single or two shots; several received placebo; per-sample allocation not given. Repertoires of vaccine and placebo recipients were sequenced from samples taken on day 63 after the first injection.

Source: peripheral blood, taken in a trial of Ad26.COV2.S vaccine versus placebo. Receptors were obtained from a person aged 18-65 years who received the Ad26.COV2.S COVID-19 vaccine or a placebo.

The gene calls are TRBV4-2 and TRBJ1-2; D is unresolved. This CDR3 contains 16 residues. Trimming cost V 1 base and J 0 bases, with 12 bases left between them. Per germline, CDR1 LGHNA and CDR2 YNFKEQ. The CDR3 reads CASSQVPGSTNYGYTF. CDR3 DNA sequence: TGTGCCAGCAGCCAAGTCCCGGGGAGCACTAACTATGGCTACACCTTC.

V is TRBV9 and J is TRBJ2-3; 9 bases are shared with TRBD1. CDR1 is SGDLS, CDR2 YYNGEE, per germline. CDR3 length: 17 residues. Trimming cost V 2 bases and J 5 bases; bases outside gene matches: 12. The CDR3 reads CASSVFPGTGFGDTQYF. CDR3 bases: TGTGCCAGCAGCGTCTTCCCCGGGACAGGGTTTGGAGATACGCAGTATTTT.

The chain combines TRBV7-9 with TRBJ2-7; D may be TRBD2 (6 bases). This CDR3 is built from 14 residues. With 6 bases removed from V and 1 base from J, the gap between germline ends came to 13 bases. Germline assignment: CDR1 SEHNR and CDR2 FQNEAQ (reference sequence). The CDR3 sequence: CASRKVEGSYEQYF. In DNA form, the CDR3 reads TGTGCCAGCAGAAAAGTGGAGGGTTCCTACGAGCAGTACTTC.

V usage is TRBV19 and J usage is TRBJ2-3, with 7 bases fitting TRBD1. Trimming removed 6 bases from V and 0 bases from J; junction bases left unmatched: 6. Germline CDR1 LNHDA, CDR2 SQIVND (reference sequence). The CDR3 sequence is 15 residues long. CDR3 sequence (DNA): TGTGCCAGTAGCAAGGGACAGACTAGCACAGATACGCAGTATTTT. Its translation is CASSKGQTSTDTQYF.

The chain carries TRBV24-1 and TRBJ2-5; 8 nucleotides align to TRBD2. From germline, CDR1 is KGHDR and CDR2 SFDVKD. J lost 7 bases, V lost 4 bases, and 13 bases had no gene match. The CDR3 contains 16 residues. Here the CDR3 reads CATSDPKSGSVVTQYF. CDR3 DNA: TGTGCCACCAGTGACCCTAAGAGCGGGAGCGTCGTGACCCAGTACTTC.

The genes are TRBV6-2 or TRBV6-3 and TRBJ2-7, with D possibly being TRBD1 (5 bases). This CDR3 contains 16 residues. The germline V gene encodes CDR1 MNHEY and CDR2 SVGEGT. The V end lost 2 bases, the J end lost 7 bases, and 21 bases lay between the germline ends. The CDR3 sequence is CASSYGWGRRPGEQYF. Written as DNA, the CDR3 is TGTGCCAGCAGTTACGGGTGGGGCAGGAGACCTGGGGAGCAGTACTTC.

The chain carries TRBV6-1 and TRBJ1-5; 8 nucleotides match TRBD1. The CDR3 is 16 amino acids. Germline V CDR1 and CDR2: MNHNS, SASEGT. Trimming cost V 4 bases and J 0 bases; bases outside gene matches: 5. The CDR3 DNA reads TGTGCCAGCAGTGGGCTGGACAGGGTTAGCAATCAGCCCCAGCATTTT. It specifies CASSGLDRVSNQPQHF.

CDR3 DNA sequence: TGTGCCAGCAGTTACTCCACAGCGGGAGTAGAGGGCTACACCTTC. Amino acid sequence: CASSYSTAGVEGYTF. V and J are TRBV6-5 and TRBJ1-2; D call uncertain. Trimming took 0 bases from V and 8 from J, leaving 16 bases between them. This CDR3 is 15 amino acids long. CDR1 is MNHEY and CDR2 is SVGAGI in the germline V gene.

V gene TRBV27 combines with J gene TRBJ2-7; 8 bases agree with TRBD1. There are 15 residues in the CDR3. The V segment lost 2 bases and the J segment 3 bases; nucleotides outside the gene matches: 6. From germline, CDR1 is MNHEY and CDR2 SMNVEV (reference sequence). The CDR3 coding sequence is TGTGCCAGCAGTTTAACGGGACAGGCCTACTACGAGCAGTACTTC. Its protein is CASSLTGQAYYEQYF.

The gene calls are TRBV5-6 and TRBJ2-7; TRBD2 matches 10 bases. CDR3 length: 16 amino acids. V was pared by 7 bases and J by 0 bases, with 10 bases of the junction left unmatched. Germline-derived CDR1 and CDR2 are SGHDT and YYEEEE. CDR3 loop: CASGSLAGISSYEQYF. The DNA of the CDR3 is TGTGCCAGCGGCTCACTAGCGGGGATAAGCTCCTACGAGCAGTACTTC.